The 22 T cell receptor beta chains below were found in one sample sequenced in a study of tumor-infiltrating lymphocytes in primary liver carcinoma. Starting from around 510 ng of total RNA, TCR beta cDNA was produced with a primer in the constant region. Library construction for TCR beta comprised three nested multiplex PCR rounds performed with slightly modified ARM-PCR. For 10 cycles apiece, the opening two PCR rounds ran with TRBV1-TRBV30 forward primers and a C-beta reverse primer. TCRdb used MiXCR to reprocess the multiplex PCR reads, holding one entry per CDR3 protein. The sample has 300,000 to 350,000 distinct CDR3 sequences; around 60% are singletons. The blood RNA (from unsorted whole blood) was obtained, and germline DNA was also extracted. The sequenced sample consisted of peripheral blood. All receptors come from a man between 35 and 55 years old with primary liver carcinoma and hepatitis B virus infection.

A note on this clonotype: A much larger clone lies a single base off, so this may be a read error. The gene calls are TRBV12-3 or TRBV12-4 and TRBJ2-2; TRBD2 aligns across 11 bases. Germline trimming cut 5 bases from V and 5 bases from J; bases unmatched to any gene: 4. The CDR3 runs to 15 residues. The CDR3 loop reads CASSRGLAATGELFF. In DNA, the CDR3 is TGTGCCAGCAGTCGGGGACTAGCGGCTACCGGGGAGCTGTTTTTT.

The V gene is TRBV12-3 or TRBV12-4, the J gene TRBJ2-1; 11 positions match TRBD2. CDR3 length equals 12 residues. V shed 6 bases and J 10 bases; nucleotides not matched to a gene: 2. The CDR3 protein is CASRTSGMEQFF. The CDR3 region has the DNA TGTGCCAGCAGGACTAGCGGGATGGAGCAGTTCTTC.

The sample holds many counts of this clonotype. The chain's CDR3 is CASSQDDRWGYTF. CDR3 bases: TGTGCCAGCAGCCAAGATGACAGGTGGGGCTACACCTTC. The chain joins TRBV4-2 to TRBJ1-2; TRBD1 is a possible D gene (6 bases). Trimming removed 0 bases at V and 8 bases at J, with 10 bases between. The germline CDR1 and CDR2 sequences are LGHNA and YNFKEQ. The CDR3 is 13 residues long.

Points on this clonotype: The germline gene is not matched at one end of the junction; a read error may be the cause. Here the CDR3 DNA reads TGCAGTGCTAGAGACCACAGGGGAGGGGGGTACAATGAGCAGTTATTC. Protein product: CSARDHRGGGYNEQLF. The chain carries TRBV20-1 and TRBJ2-1; the D call may be TRBD1 or TRBD2 (7 bases each). The length of the CDR3 is 16 residues. Germline values: CDR1 DFQATT, CDR2 SNEGSKA (reference sequence).

The chain's CDR3 is CASILDGNIPYEQYF. The CDR3 bases are TGCGCCAGCATCCTGGACGGGAACATTCCCTACGAGCAGTACTTC. The rearrangement links TRBV5-1 to TRBJ2-7; TRBD2 is a possible D gene (5 bases). Germline V gene sequence: CDR1 SGHRS, CDR2 YFSETQ. The V and J ends lost 6 bases and 2 bases respectively, with 18 bases between them. There are 15 residues in the CDR3.

A note on this clonotype: A read error is possible here, since a much larger clone lies one base away. The chain uses TRBV6-5 and TRBJ1-1, with 8 bases lining up with TRBD1. The germline V gene has CDR1 MNHEY and CDR2 SVGAGI. The CDR3 extends over 13 amino acids. In nucleotides, the CDR3 is TGTGCCAGGAGTTATGACAGGGGCACTGAAGCTTTCTTT. It encodes CARSYDRGTEAFF.

In this sample, this clonotype turned up a few times. A much bigger clone sits one base away, suggesting this may be a read error. V usage is TRBV30 and J usage is TRBJ2-6; D is undetermined. This CDR3 has 13 residues. Germline values: CDR1 GTSNPN, CDR2 SVGIG (reference sequence). This CDR3 reads CAWRGSWANVLTF. CDR3 nucleotide sequence: TGTGCCTGGAGGGGCTCTTGGGCCAACGTCCTGACTTTC.

The chain has TRBV11-2 and TRBJ2-1; D remains ambiguous. The CDR3 is 15 residues long. V was cut by 9 bases and J by 10 bases, with 25 bases left in between. Germline CDR1 and CDR2: SGHAT and FQNNGV. The DNA of the CDR3 is TGTGCCAGTATCTTAGATGCTAGTCTTTTGCGAGAGCAGTTCTTC. It yields the protein CASILDASLLREQFF.

A word on this clonotype: The junction shows a germline mismatch at one end, possibly a read error. This chain joins TRBV14 and TRBJ1-2, with a tentative D call TRBD1 (5 bases). CDR3 length: 14 residues. Germline V CDR1 and CDR2: SGHDN, FVKESK. CDR3 DNA sequence: TGTGCCAGCAGCCAAGTTCCGGGACCTGATGGCGACACCTTC. Protein product: CASSQVPGPDGDTF.

This clonotype was observed many times. The chain has TRBV4-3 and TRBJ1-1, with TRBD1 identical over 8 bases. CDR1 is LGHNA and CDR2 is YSLEER in the germline V gene. J lost 10 bases, V lost 0 bases, and 4 bases had no gene match. The CDR3 runs 13 residues. In DNA, the CDR3 is TGCGCCAGCAGCCAAGACAGGGGGCAGGGAGCTTTCTTT. The encoded protein is CASSQDRGQGAFF.

There are many counts of this clonotype. The V gene is TRBV6-1, the J gene TRBJ2-2; D possibly corresponds to TRBD1 (5 bases). CDR3 length: 13 amino acids. Germline assignment: CDR1 MNHNS and CDR2 SASEGT. The V end lost 6 bases, the J end lost 5 bases, and 10 bases lay between the germline ends. As DNA, the CDR3 is TGTGCCAGCAGGGGGCCGGGTACCGGGGAGCTGTTTTTT. Its protein is CASRGPGTGELFF.

Many counts were recorded for this clonotype. The chain uses TRBV6-5 and TRBJ1-2, with a possible D match to TRBD1 (6 bases). V was clipped by 6 bases and J by 7 bases, with 15 bases between them. Germline CDR1 is MNHEY and CDR2 is SVGAGI. This CDR3 comprises 13 residues. This chain's CDR3 is CASRLQGRGGYTF. DNA for the CDR3: TGTGCCAGCAGGCTACAGGGTCGGGGTGGCTACACCTTC.

Note on this clonotype: Mismatch with germline at one junction end may stem from a read error. The chain combines TRBV11-2 with TRBJ2-7; TRBD1 agrees at 9 bases. CDR3 length: 12 residues. The germline CDR1 and CDR2 sequences are SGHAT and FQNNGV. Here the CDR3 DNA reads TGTACCAGCAATTGGACAGGGGACGAGCAGTACTTC. Its translation is CTSNWTGDEQYF.

The genes are TRBV20-1 and TRBJ2-5; possible D gene TRBD1, 5 bases. The CDR3 loop spans 14 amino acids. Between the trimmed V and J ends, which lost 2 bases and 5 bases, there was a span of 15 bases. The germline CDR1 and CDR2 sequences are DFQATT and SNEGSKA (reference sequence). The CDR3 DNA is TGCAGTGCTAGACCCGATGGGGCCGGGGAGACCCAGTACTTC. It yields the protein CSARPDGAGETQYF.

This rearrangement joins TRBV7-9 to TRBJ2-1; tentative D call: TRBD2 (5 bases). V dropped 2 bases and J dropped 8 bases, with 16 bases sitting between them. Germline lookup yields CDR1 SEHNR and CDR2 FQNEAQ (reference sequence). This CDR3 has 15 amino acids. Here the CDR3 reads CASSLFSGKTDEQFF. The DNA for the CDR3 is TGTGCCAGCAGCTTATTCTCGGGGAAGACTGATGAGCAGTTCTTC.

With respect to this clonotype: With a much larger clone just one base away, this may be a read error. The chain links TRBV12-3 or TRBV12-4 to TRBJ2-7; 7 nucleotides line up with TRBD1. The length of the CDR3 is 14 residues. The chain's CDR3 is CASRLGGQSYEQYF. DNA for the CDR3: TGTGCCAGCAGGTTAGGGGGACAGTCCTACGAGCAGTACTTC.

As for this clonotype: The final CDR3 position lacks the conserved phenylalanine or tryptophan, pointing to a likely read error. The chain uses TRBV5-6 and TRBJ2-3; D not resolved. Germline CDR1 reads SGHDT; CDR2 reads YYEEEE. V was cut by 6 bases and J by 1 base, with 9 bases left in between. CDR3 length: 13 residues. The CDR3 is CASNPRGTDTQYL. CDR3 coding DNA: TGTGCCAGCAACCCTAGGGGCACAGATACGCAGTATTTA.

As concerns this clonotype: One end of the junction fails to match germline, which may point to a read error. V usage is TRBV11-2 and J usage is TRBJ1-5; D is uncertain. Per the germline V gene, CDR1 is SGHAT and CDR2 is FQNNGV. The CDR3 loop spans 15 amino acids. The CDR3 DNA is TGTGCCAGCATCTTATGTAGCTCCGGCAATCAGCCCCAGCATTTT. This gives the protein CASILCSSGNQPQHF.

Concerning this clonotype itself: A much larger clone sits a single nucleotide away, making a read error possible. This chain joins TRBV4-1 and TRBJ2-7, with a possible D match to TRBD1 (5 bases). CDR1 and CDR2 (germline): MGHRA, YSYEKL. V dropped 1 base and J dropped 10 bases, with 17 bases sitting between them. The CDR3 sequence is 14 residues long. The CDR3 sequence: CASSQVSRARDQYF. DNA for the CDR3: TGCGCCAGCAGCCAAGTTTCCAGGGCCCGCGATCAGTACTTC.

The V gene is TRBV11-2, the J gene TRBJ2-1; 7 bases fit TRBD2. Per the germline V gene, CDR1 is SGHAT and CDR2 is FQNNGV. The CDR3 is 18 amino acids. The ends lost 4 bases at V and 5 bases at J; junction bases unmatched: 17. DNA of the CDR3: TGTGCCAGCAGCTCACACCCCCGTCTCGCGGGAGAGAACAATGAGCAGTTCTTC. Translated, it gives CASSSHPRLAGENNEQFF. The full variable domain, its missing parts supplied by reference TRBV11-2 and TRBJ2-1, is EAGVAQSPRYKIIEKRQSVAFWCNPISGHATLYWYQQILGQGPKLLIQFQNNGVVDDSQLPKDRFSAERLKGVDSTLKIQPAKLEDSAVYLCASSSHPRLAGENNEQFFGPGTRLTVL.

On this clonotype: An end of the junction does not agree with germline; a read error may underlie this. The rearrangement uses TRBV5-5 and TRBJ1-1; D is unresolved. Germline V gene sequence: CDR1 SGHKS, CDR2 YYEKEE (reference sequence). The CDR3 runs to 14 residues. The CDR3 sequence is CGSSKGGVRTEAFF. CDR3 bases: TGTGGCAGCAGCAAGGGTGGAGTGCGCACTGAAGCTTTCTTT.

This clonotype was recorded at least ten times. J is TRBJ1-5 and V is TRBV6-2 or TRBV6-3, with 7 positions matching TRBD1. The CDR3 contains 14 residues. Looked up from germline, CDR1 is MNHEY and CDR2 is SVGEGT. Unmatched junction bases numbered 8, after V lost 5 bases and J lost 7 bases. CDR3 DNA: TGTGCCAGCAGTCCTCAGGGGGGGATCCAGCCCCAGCATTTT. It is translated as CASSPQGGIQPQHF.